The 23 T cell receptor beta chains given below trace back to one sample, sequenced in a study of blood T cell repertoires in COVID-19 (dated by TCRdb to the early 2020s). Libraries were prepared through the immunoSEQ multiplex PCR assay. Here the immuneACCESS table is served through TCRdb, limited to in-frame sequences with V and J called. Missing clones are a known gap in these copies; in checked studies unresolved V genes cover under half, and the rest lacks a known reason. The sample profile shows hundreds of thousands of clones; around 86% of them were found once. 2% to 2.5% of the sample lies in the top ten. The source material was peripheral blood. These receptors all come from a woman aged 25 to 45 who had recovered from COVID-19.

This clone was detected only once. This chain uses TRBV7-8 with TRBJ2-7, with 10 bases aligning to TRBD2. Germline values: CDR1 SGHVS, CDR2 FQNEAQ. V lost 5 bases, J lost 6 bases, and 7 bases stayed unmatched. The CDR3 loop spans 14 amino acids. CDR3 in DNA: TGTGCCAGCAGCATTAGCGGGGGGCTCGGCGAGCAGTACTTC. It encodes CASSISGGLGEQYF.

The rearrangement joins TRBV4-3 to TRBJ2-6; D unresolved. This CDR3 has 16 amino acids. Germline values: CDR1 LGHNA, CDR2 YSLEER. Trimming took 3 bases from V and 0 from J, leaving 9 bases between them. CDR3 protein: CASSQEPGSGANVLTF. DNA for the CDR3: TGCGCCAGCAGCCAGGAACCGGGCTCTGGGGCCAACGTCCTGACTTTC.

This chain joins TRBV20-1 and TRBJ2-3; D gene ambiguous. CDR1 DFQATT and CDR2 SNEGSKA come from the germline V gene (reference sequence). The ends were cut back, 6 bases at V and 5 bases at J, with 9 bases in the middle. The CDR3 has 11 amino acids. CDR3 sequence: CSAPNLDTQYF. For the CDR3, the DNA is TGCAGTGCCCCAAATTTAGATACGCAGTATTTT.

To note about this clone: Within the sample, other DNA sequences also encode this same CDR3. In DNA, the CDR3 is TGTGCCAGCAGCTTTTCTAGCGGATACGAGCAGTACTTC. This codes for CASSFSSGYEQYF. The chain has TRBV11-2 and TRBJ2-7, with 7 positions matching TRBD2. Germline CDR1 and CDR2: SGHAT and FQNNGV. The CDR3 is 13 amino acids. Trimming removed 3 bases from V and 4 bases from J; junction bases left unmatched: 3.

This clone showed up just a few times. The CDR3 loop is CASYRDRVVGYTF. The CDR3 DNA reads TGTGCCAGTTATCGGGACAGAGTTGTTGGCTACACCTTC. The chain employs TRBV2 and TRBJ1-2, with 7 nucleotides matching TRBD1. Germline lookup yields CDR1 SNHLY and CDR2 FYNNEI. The CDR3 extends over 13 amino acids. With V trimmed by 9 bases and J by 7 bases, 11 bases remained unmatched.

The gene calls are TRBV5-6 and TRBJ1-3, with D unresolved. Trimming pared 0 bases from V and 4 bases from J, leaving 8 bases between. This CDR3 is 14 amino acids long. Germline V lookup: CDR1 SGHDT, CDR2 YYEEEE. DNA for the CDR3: TGTGCCAGCAGCTTGGCAGTATCCGGAAACACCATATATTTT. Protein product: CASSLAVSGNTIYF.

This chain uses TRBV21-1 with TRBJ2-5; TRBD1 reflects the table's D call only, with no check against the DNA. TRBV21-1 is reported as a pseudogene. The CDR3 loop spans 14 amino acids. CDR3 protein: CASTKQDSQETQYF. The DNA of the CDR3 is TGTGCCAGCACCAAACAGGACAGCCAAGAGACCCAGTACTTC.

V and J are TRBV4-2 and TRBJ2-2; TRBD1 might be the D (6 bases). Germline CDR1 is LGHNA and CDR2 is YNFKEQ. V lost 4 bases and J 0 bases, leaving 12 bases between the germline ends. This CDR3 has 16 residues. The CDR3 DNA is TGTGCCAGCAGCCCCCTGACAGGATCGAACACCGGGGAGCTGTTTTTT. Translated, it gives CASSPLTGSNTGELFF.

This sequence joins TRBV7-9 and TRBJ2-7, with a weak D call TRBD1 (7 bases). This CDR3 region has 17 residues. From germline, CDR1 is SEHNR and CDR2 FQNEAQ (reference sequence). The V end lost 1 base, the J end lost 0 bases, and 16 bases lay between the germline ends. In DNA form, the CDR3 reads TGTGCCAGCAGCTTAGTCCCCACAGGGGACTTCTCCTACGAGCAGTACTTC. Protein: CASSLVPTGDFSYEQYF.

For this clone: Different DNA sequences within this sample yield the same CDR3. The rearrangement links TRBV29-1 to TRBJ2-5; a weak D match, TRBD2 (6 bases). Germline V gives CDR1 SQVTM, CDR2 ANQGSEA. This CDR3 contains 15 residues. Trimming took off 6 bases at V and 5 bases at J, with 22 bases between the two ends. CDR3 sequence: CSVRPGLPGVETQYF. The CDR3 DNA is TGCAGCGTCCGACCGGGACTCCCCGGGGTTGAGACCCAGTACTTC.

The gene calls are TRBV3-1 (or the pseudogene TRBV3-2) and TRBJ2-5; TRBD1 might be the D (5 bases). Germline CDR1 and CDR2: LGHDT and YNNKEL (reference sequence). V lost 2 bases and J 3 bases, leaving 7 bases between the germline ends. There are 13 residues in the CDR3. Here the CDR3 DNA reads TGTGCCAGCAGCCAACAGGGAAAAGAGACCCAGTACTTC. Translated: CASSQQGKETQYF.

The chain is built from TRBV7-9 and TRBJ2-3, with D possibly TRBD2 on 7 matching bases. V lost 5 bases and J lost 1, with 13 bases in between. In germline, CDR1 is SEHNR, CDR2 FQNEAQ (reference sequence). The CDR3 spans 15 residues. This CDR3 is CASSPEGGRTDTQYF. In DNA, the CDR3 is TGTGCCAGCAGCCCTGAGGGGGGGCGCACAGATACGCAGTATTTT.

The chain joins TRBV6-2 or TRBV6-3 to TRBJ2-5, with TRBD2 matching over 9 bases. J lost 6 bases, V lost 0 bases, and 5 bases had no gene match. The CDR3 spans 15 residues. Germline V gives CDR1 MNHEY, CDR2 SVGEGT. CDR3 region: CASSYSSGRRQTQYF. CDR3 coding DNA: TGTGCCAGCAGTTACTCGAGCGGGAGGAGGCAGACCCAGTACTTC.

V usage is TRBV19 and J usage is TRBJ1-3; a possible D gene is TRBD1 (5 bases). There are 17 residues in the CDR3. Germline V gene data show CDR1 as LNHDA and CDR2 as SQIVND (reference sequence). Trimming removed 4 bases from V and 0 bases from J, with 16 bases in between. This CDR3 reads CASSTHDPGFSGNTIYF. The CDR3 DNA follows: TGTGCCAGTAGTACTCACGACCCAGGGTTCTCTGGAAACACCATATATTTT.

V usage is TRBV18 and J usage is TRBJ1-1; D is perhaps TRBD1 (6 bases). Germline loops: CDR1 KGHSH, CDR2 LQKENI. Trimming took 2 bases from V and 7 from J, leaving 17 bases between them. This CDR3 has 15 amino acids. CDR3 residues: CASSPSRGRQGEAFF. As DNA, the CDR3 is TGTGCCAGCTCACCAAGCAGGGGTCGCCAGGGTGAAGCTTTCTTT.

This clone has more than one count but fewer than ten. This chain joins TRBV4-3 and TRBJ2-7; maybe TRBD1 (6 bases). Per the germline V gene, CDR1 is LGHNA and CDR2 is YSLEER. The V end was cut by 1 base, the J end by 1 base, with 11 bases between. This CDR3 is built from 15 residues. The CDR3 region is CASSQADSVSYEQYF. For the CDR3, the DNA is TGCGCCAGCAGCCAAGCGGACAGCGTGTCCTACGAGCAGTACTTC.

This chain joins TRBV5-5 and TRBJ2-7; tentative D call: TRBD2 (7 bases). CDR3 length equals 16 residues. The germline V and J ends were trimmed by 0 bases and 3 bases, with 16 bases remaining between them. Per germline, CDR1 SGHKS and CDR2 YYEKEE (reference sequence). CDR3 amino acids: CASSLAGGGLHYEQYF. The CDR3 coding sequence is TGTGCCAGCAGCTTGGCCGGCGGGGGCCTTCACTACGAGCAGTACTTC.

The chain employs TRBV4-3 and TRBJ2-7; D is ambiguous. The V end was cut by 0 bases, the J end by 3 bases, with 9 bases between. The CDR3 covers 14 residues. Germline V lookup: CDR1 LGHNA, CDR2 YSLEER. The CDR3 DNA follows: TGCGCCAGCAGCCAAGAGATGGGCAACTACGAGCAGTACTTC. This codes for CASSQEMGNYEQYF.

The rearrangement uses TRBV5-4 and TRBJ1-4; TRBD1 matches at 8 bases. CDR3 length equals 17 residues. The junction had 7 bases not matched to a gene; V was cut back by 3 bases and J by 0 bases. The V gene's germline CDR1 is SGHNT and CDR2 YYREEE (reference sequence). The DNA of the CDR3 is TGTGCCAGCAGCTCGGGACAGGCTACGGCAACTAATGAAAAACTGTTTTTT. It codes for CASSSGQATATNEKLFF.

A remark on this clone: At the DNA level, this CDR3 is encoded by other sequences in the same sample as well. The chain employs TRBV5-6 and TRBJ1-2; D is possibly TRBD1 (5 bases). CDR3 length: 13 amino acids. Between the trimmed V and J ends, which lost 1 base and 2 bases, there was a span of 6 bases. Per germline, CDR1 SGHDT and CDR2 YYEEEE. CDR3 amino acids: CASSLQGNYGYTF. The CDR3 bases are TGTGCCAGCAGCTTGCAGGGCAACTATGGCTACACCTTC.

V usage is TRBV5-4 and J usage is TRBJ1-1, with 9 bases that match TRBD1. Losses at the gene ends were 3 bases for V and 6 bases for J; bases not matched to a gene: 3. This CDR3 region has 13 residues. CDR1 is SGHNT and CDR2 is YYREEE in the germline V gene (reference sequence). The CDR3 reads CASSSRQGAEAFF. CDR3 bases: TGTGCCAGCAGCTCCCGACAGGGGGCTGAAGCTTTCTTT.

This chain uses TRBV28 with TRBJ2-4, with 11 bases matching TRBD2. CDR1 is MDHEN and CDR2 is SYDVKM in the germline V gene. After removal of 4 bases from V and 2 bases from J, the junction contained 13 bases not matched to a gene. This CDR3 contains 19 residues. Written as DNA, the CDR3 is TGTGCCAGCAGTTCGATTAGCGGGAGGGCCTTCGTGACCAAAAACATTCAGTACTTC. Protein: CASSSISGRAFVTKNIQYF.

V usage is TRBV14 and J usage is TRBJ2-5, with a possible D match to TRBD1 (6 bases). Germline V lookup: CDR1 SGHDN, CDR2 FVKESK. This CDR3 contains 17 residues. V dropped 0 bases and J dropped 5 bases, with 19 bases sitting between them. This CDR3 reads CASSQDDVWGPNETQYF. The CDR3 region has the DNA TGTGCCAGCAGCCAAGACGATGTTTGGGGGCCTAACGAGACCCAGTACTTC.